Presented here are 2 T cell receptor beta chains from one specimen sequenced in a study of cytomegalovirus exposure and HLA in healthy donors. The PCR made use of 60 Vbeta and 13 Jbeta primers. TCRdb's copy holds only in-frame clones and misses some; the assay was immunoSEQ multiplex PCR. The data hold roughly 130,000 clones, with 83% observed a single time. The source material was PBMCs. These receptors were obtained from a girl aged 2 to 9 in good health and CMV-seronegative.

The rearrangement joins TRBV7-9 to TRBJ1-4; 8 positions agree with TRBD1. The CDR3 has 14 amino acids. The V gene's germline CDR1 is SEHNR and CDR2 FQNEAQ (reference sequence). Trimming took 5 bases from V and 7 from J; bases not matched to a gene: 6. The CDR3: CASSPPGTGEKLFF. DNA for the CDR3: TGTGCCAGCAGCCCCCCCGGGACAGGTGAAAAACTGTTTTTT.

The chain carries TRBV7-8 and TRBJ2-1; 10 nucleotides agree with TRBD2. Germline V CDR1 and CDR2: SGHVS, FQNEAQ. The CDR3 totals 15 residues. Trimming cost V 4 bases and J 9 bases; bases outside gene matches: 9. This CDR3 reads CASSYPSGGIREQFF. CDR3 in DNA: TGTGCCAGCAGCTATCCTAGCGGGGGTATCCGTGAGCAGTTCTTC.